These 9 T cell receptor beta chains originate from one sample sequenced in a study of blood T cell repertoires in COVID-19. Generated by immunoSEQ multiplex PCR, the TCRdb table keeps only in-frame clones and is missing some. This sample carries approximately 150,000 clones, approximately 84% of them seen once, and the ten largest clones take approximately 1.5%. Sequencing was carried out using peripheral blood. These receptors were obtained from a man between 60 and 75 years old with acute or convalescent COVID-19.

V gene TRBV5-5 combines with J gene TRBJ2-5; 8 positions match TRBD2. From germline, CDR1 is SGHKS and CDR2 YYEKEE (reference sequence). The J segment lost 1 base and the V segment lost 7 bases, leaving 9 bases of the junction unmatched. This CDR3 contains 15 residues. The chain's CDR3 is CASDLRGLGQETQYF. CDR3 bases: TGTGCCAGCGACCTGCGGGGACTAGGCCAAGAGACCCAGTACTTC.

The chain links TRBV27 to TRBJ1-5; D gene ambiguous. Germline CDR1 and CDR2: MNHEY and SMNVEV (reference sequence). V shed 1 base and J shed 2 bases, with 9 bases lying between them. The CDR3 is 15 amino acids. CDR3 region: CASSLFGFGNQPQHF. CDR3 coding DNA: TGTGCCAGCAGTTTATTCGGGTTCGGCAATCAGCCCCAGCATTTT.

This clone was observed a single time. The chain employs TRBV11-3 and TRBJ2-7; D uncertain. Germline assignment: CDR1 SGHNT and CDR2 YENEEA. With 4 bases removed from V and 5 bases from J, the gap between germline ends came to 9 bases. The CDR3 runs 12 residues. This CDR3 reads CASSSTGDEQYF. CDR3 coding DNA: TGTGCCAGCAGCTCCACCGGAGACGAGCAGTACTTC.

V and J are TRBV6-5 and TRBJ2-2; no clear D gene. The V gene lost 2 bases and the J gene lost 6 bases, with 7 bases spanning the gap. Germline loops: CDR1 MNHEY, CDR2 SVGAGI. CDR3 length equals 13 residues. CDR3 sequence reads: CASSYRVSGELFF. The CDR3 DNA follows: TGTGCCAGCAGTTACCGGGTTTCCGGGGAGCTGTTTTTT.

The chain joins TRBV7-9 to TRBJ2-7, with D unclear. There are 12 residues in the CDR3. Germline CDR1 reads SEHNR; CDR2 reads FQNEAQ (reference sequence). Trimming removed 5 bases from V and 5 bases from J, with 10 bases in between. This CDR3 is CASSPENHEQYF. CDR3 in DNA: TGTGCCAGCAGCCCCGAGAACCACGAGCAGTACTTC.

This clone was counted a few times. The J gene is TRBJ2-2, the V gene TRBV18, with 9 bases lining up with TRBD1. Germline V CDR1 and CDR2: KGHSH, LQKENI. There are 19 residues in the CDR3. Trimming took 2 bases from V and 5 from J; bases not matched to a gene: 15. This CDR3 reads CASSPKEDQTGGMTGELFF. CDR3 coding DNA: TGTGCCAGCTCACCAAAGGAGGATCAGACAGGGGGGATGACCGGGGAGCTGTTTTTT.

The CDR3 coding sequence is TGTGCCAGCAGTGGAAGGGGGAGAACCTACGAGCAGTACTTC. Its translation: CASSGRGRTYEQYF. This sequence joins TRBV2 and TRBJ2-7, with D possibly TRBD1 on 6 matching bases. V was cut by 4 bases and J by 2 bases, with 12 bases left in between. Germline V CDR1 and CDR2: SNHLY, FYNNEI. The length of the CDR3 is 14 residues.

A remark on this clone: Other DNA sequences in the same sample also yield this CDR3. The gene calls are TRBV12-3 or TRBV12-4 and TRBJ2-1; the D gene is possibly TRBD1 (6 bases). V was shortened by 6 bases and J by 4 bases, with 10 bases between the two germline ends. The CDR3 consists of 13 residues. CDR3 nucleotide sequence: TGTGCCAGCAGCCCAGGACAGTACAATGAGCAGTTCTTC. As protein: CASSPGQYNEQFF.

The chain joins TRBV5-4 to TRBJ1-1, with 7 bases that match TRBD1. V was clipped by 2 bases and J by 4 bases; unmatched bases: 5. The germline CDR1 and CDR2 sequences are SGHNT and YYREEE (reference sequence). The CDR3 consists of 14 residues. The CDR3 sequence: CASSFDRDVTEAFF. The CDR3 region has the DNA TGTGCCAGCAGCTTCGACAGGGACGTCACTGAAGCTTTCTTT.